These T cell receptor beta chains were read from a single sample in a study of radiotherapy plus CTLA-4 blockade in lung cancer. Sequencing was performed with immunoSEQ multiplex PCR; in TCRdb, only in-frame clones are kept and a portion is missing. The repertoire has approximately 75,000 clones, around 73% of them found once; the top ten carry less than 7.5%. The sample in question was peripheral blood, obtained from a patient treated with radiotherapy plus ipilimumab. Receptors were obtained from a human donor with non-small cell lung cancer who had a complete response to radiotherapy plus ipilimumab. CDR3s include the opening cysteine and the closing phenylalanine or tryptophan. Fields, in order: J gene, V gene, clone size, D gene, CDR3 protein, CDR3 DNA. D genes are given only for firm matches. Size values are once, few and many counts, or a class for expanded clones, and some rows have none.

TRBJ2-5,TRBV5-6,.,.,CASTSLGGETQYF,TGTGCCAGCACCTCCCTGGGGGGCGAGACCCAGTACTTC
TRBJ1-1,TRBV30,.,.,CAWNHGGSTTEAFF,TGTGCCTGGAATCACGGGGGATCGACCACTGAAGCTTTCTTT
TRBJ2-5,TRBV9,.,TRBD2,CASSVDGLGQETQYF,TGTGCCAGCAGCGTAGACGGACTAGGTCAAGAGACCCAGTACTTC
TRBJ1-4,TRBV28,.,TRBD1,CASSSPGTAEKLFF,TGTGCCAGCAGTTCCCCAGGGACAGCTGAAAAACTGTTTTTT
TRBJ2-2,TRBV4-3,.,.,CASSQDATGDTGELFF,TGCGCCAGCAGCCAAGACGCGACAGGTGATACCGGGGAGCTGTTTTTT
TRBJ1-1,TRBV9,.,.,CASSVRQSNTEAFF,TGTGCCAGCAGCGTAAGACAGTCGAACACTGAAGCTTTCTTT
TRBJ1-2,TRBV27,.,.,CASSYGQRYGGYTF,TGTGCCAGCAGTTATGGACAGCGCTATGGAGGCTACACCTTC
TRBJ2-5,TRBV5-1,.,TRBD1,CASALDRAKETQYF,TGCGCCAGCGCCTTGGACAGGGCGAAAGAGACCCAGTACTTC
TRBJ2-3,TRBV2,once,TRBD2,CASRGTSGIFTDTQYF,TGTGCCAGCAGGGGGACTAGCGGGATATTCACAGATACGCAGTATTTT
TRBJ1-2,TRBV9,.,TRBD1,CASSIRRDRPLTNYGYTF,TGTGCCAGCAGCATCAGGAGGGACAGGCCTCTTACTAACTATGGCTACACCTTC
TRBJ2-2,TRBV11-2,.,.,CASSLWQGPGELFF,TGTGCCAGCAGCTTGTGGCAGGGGCCCGGGGAGCTGTTTTTT
TRBJ2-7,TRBV23-1,.,.,CASKAYEQYF,TGCGCCAGCAAAGCCTACGAGCAGTACTTC
TRBJ1-4,TRBV7-2,once,.,CASSQVQAPNEKLFF,TGTGCCAGCAGCCAAGTGCAGGCACCGAATGAAAAACTGTTTTTT
TRBJ1-2,TRBV18,.,.,CASSPPTPELRGYTF,TGTGCCAGCTCACCACCGACCCCCGAGCTTAGGGGCTACACCTTC
TRBJ1-2,TRBV12-5,.,.,CASVRGQGYGYTF,TGTGCTAGTGTCCGGGGGCAGGGCTATGGCTACACCTTC
TRBJ2-1,TRBV11-3,.,.,CASSLEGGRDNEQFF,TGTGCCAGCAGCTTAGAGGGGGGCCGCGACAATGAGCAGTTCTTC
TRBJ2-5,TRBV18,.,.,CASSPIGRETQYF,TGTGCCAGCTCACCAATAGGAAGAGAGACCCAGTACTTC
TRBJ2-1,TRBV7-6,.,TRBD2,CASSSGGGTGVLYNEQFF,TGTGCCAGCAGCTCCGGGGGGGGAACGGGAGTCCTCTACAATGAGCAGTTCTTC
TRBJ2-1,TRBV5-4,.,TRBD2,CASSLPAGGSNEQFF,TGTGCCAGCAGCTTGCCAGCGGGAGGCTCCAATGAGCAGTTCTTC
TRBJ1-3,TRBV30,.,.,CAWKRDTSGNTIYF,TGTGCCTGGAAAAGGGACACCTCTGGAAACACCATATATTTT
TRBJ2-2,TRBV29-1,.,TRBD2,CSVRVAGESTGELFF,TGCAGCGTGAGAGTAGCGGGAGAATCCACCGGGGAGCTGTTTTTT
TRBJ1-1,TRBV7-2,.,.,CASSRGRSTEAFF,TGTGCCAGCAGCAGAGGTAGGAGCACTGAAGCTTTCTTT
TRBJ1-1,TRBV28,.,.,CASSLVEPTEAFF,TGTGCCAGCAGTTTAGTGGAACCCACTGAAGCTTTCTTT
TRBJ2-1,TRBV20-1,few,.,CSARGDNEQFF,TGCAGTGCTAGAGGAGACAATGAGCAGTTCTTC
TRBJ2-2,TRBV5-4,.,.,CASSGRATNTGELFF,TGTGCCAGCTCGGGACGAGCTACGAACACCGGGGAGCTGTTTTTT
TRBJ2-3,TRBV5-1,.,.,CASSLVGRSTDTQYF,TGCGCCAGCAGCTTGGTGGGCAGGAGCACAGATACGCAGTATTTT
TRBJ1-2,TRBV5-1,few,.,CASSLEQNYGYTF,TGCGCCAGCAGCTTGGAACAGAACTATGGCTACACCTTC
TRBJ2-4,TRBV2,.,.,CASSVAVLRSGKNIQYF,TGTGCCAGCAGTGTGGCGGTCCTCCGGTCAGGCAAAAACATTCAGTACTTC
TRBJ1-3,TRBV6-5,.,.,CASRPGPSSGNTIYF,TGTGCCAGCAGGCCAGGACCTAGCTCTGGAAACACCATATATTTT
TRBJ1-4,TRBV5-1,.,.,CASSARVGATNEKLFF,TGCGCCAGCAGCGCTAGGGTGGGGGCAACTAATGAAAAACTGTTTTTT
TRBJ2-2,TRBV5-1,.,TRBD1,CASSFGTGNTGELFF,TGCGCCAGCAGCTTCGGGACAGGGAACACCGGGGAGCTGTTTTTT
TRBJ1-2,TRBV7-2,.,.,CASSYRGSYGYTF,TGTGCCAGCAGCTACCGGGGCTCCTATGGCTACACCTTC
TRBJ1-5,TRBV2,few,TRBD1,CASSVIGGGQPQHF,TGTGCCAGCAGTGTTATAGGGGGCGGTCAGCCCCAGCATTTT
TRBJ2-1,TRBV19,once,.,CASSIQSGRAAEQFF,TGTGCCAGTAGTATCCAGAGCGGGCGGGCGGCTGAGCAGTTCTTC
TRBJ1-1,TRBV30,.,.,CAWSIPPGSTEAFF,TGTGCCTGGAGTATTCCGCCAGGGAGCACTGAAGCTTTCTTT
TRBJ2-1,TRBV7-2,.,TRBD2,CASSLSGGNNEQFF,TGTGCCAGCAGCTTAAGCGGGGGAAACAATGAGCAGTTCTTC